This TCR beta chain came from a study of PD-1 blockade in classical Hodgkin lymphoma. The CDR3 runs to 17 residues. The J segment lost 1 base and the V segment lost 0 bases, leaving 4 bases of the junction unmatched. CDR1 LGHNA and CDR2 YSLEER come from the germline V gene. The time point was: cycle 4 day 1 (C4D1), after less than seven weeks of nivolumab. There was relapse after autologous stem cell transplantation in every patient, and there was variation in brentuximab vedotin exposure. This clone appeared a few times. The data were produced by immunoSEQ multiplex PCR, yet TCRdb's version contains in-frame clones alone and is incomplete. The sample has some 19,000 clones, approximately 80% seen once.

The material sequenced was peripheral blood mononuclear cells (PBMCs), taken before the fourth cycle of nivolumab. This receptor was taken from a human donor with classical Hodgkin lymphoma. The chain carries TRBV4-3 and TRBJ2-3, with 10 positions matching TRBD2. As DNA, the CDR3 is TGCGCCAGCAGCCAAGACGGGGGGACTAGCGGCACAGATACGCAGTATTTT. Its translation is CASSQDGGTSGTDTQYF.